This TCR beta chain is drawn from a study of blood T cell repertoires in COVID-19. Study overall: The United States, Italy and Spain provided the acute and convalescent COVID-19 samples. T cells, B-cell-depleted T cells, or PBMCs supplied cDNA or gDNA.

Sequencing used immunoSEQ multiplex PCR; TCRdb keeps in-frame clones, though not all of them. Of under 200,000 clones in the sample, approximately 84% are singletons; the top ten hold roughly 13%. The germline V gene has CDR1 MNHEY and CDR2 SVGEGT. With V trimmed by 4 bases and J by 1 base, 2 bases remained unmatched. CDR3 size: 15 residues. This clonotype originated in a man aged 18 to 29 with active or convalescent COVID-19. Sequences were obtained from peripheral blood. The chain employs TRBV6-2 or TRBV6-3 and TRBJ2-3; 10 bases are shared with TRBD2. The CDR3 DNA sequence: TGTGCCAGCAGTTTTGGGACTAGCGGCACAGATACGCAGTATTTT. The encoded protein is CASSFGTSGTDTQYF.